The 10 T cell receptor beta chains listed next were all sequenced from one sample in a study of long-term antiretroviral therapy in people with HIV. An immunoSEQ assay, version v3.0, was performed at survey level. Generated by immunoSEQ multiplex PCR, the TCRdb table keeps only in-frame clones and is missing some. Among around 20,000 clones, around 85% were seen once, and the ten largest hold about 8%. This specimen consisted of unsorted PBMCs, obtained 0.9 years after starting antiretroviral therapy. The origin of the receptors is a man between 18 and 35 years old with HIV.

In this sample, this clone turned up once. The chain links TRBV29-1 to TRBJ2-1; no definite D call. Trimming cost V 0 bases and J 9 bases, with 12 bases left between them. Germline loops: CDR1 SQVTM, CDR2 ANQGSEA. The CDR3 is made up of 13 amino acids. The CDR3 here is CSVEDFGYPEQFF. CDR3 sequence (DNA): TGCAGCGTTGAAGATTTCGGGTACCCTGAGCAGTTCTTC.

This sequence joins TRBV5-1 and TRBJ1-4, with TRBD1 matching over 9 bases. The CDR3 is 13 amino acids. CDR1 and CDR2 (germline): SGHRS, YFSETQ. V shed 4 bases and J 6 bases; nucleotides not matched to a gene: 1. CDR3 amino acids: CASSRTGDEKLFF. DNA for the CDR3: TGCGCCAGCAGCAGGACAGGGGATGAAAAACTGTTTTTT.

V gene TRBV6-6 combines with J gene TRBJ1-5, with TRBD1 as a possible D gene (5 bases). V was clipped by 5 bases and J by 4 bases, with 15 bases between them. The germline CDR1 and CDR2 sequences are MNHNY and SVGAGI (reference sequence). The CDR3 consists of 15 residues. The CDR3: CASSPNLDKNQPQHF. The CDR3 DNA reads as TGTGCCAGCAGTCCCAATTTGGACAAAAATCAGCCCCAGCATTTT.

This chain connects TRBV6-5 to TRBJ1-4; D is ambiguous. V lost 0 bases and J 10 bases, leaving 9 bases between the germline ends. The germline gives CDR1 MNHEY, CDR2 SVGAGI. The CDR3 runs to 13 residues. The CDR3 DNA is TGTGCCAGCAGTTACTCTTCCGGAGGAAAACTGTTTTTT. Translated, it gives CASSYSSGGKLFF.

The rearrangement joins TRBV6-1 to TRBJ2-3; D possibly matches TRBD1 or TRBD2 (5 bases each). V was cut by 5 bases and J by 7 bases, with 16 bases left in between. Germline values: CDR1 MNHNS, CDR2 SASEGT. CDR3 length equals 14 residues. CDR3 nucleotides: TGTGCCAGCAGTCCCGGGACGGCGCCCTATACGCAGTATTTT. It encodes CASSPGTAPYTQYF.

The V and J genes are TRBV5-1 and TRBJ2-5; either TRBD1 or TRBD2 may fit D (5 bases each). The CDR3 consists of 16 residues. Between the trimmed V and J ends, which lost 1 base and 2 bases, there was a span of 15 bases. The V gene's germline CDR1 is SGHRS and CDR2 YFSETQ. CDR3 coding DNA: TGCGCCAGCAGCTTGAGGGGAGTTCAGGGACAAGAGACCCAGTACTTC. Protein sequence: CASSLRGVQGQETQYF.

This chain joins TRBV19 and TRBJ2-2; 10 nucleotides line up with TRBD2. The germline V gene encodes CDR1 LNHDA and CDR2 SQIVND (reference sequence). CDR3 length: 14 amino acids. V lost 11 bases and J lost 1; bases outside the gene matches: 4. The DNA for the CDR3 is TGTGCCGGATCTAGCGGGGGGAACACCGGGGAGCTGTTTTTT. Its protein is CAGSSGGNTGELFF.

The rearrangement links TRBV28 to TRBJ1-4; unclear D gene. V dropped 3 bases and J dropped 5 bases, with 7 bases sitting between them. The CDR3 extends over 13 amino acids. The germline CDR1 and CDR2 sequences are MDHEN and SYDVKM. The CDR3 sequence: CASSLRENEKLFF. CDR3 DNA: TGTGCCAGCAGTTTGAGGGAAAATGAAAAACTGTTTTTT. The full variable domain, with the rest looked up from reference TRBV28 and TRBJ1-4, is DVKVTQSSRYLVKRTGEKVFLECVQDMDHENMFWYRQDPGLGLRLIYFSYDVKMKEKGDIPEGYSVSREKKERFSLILESASTNQTSMYLCASSLRENEKLFFGSGTQLSVL.

CDR3 nucleotide sequence: TGTGCCAGCGGGGGAAGCTACGAGCAGTACTTC. It translates to CASGGSYEQYF. The chain joins TRBV2 to TRBJ2-7; D could derive from TRBD1 or TRBD2 (5 bases each). CDR1 SNHLY and CDR2 FYNNEI come from the germline V gene. Trimming took 8 bases from V and 3 from J, leaving 8 bases between them. The CDR3 has 11 residues.

The CDR3 here is CASSPRGGSDITNYGYTF. CDR3 in DNA: TGTGCCAGCAGTCCTCGAGGGGGGTCGGACATCACTAACTATGGCTACACCTTC. V is TRBV27 and J is TRBJ1-2, with D possibly matching TRBD1 (6 bases). The CDR3 loop spans 18 amino acids. V was trimmed by 5 bases and J by 0 bases, leaving 22 bases between them. CDR1 and CDR2 from the germline V gene are MNHEY and SMNVEV (reference sequence).